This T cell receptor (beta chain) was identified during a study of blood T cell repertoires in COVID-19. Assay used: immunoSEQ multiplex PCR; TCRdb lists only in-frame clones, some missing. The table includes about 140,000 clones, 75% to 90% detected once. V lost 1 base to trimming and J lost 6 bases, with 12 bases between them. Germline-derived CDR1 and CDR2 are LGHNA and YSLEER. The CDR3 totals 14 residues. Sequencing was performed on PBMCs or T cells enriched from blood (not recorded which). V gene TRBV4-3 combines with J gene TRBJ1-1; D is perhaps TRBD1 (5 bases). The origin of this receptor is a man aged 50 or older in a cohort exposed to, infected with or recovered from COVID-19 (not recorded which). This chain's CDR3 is CASSQALGGAEAFF. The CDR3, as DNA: TGCGCCAGCAGCCAAGCTCTGGGAGGGGCTGAAGCTTTCTTT.